This T cell receptor (beta chain) appears in the sequencing data of a study of OX40 agonist ivuxolimab in advanced cancers. Concerning the study at large: Ivuxolimab was a fully human IgG2 agonistic monoclonal antibody targeting the costimulatory receptor OX40 (CD134). Partial responses occurred in three dose-escalation patients: two with cutaneous melanoma and one with hepatocellular carcinoma. The dose-escalation cohort was almost 85% male with a mean age of approximately 59 years, ranging from roughly 20 to 80. Patients were allowed to have had prior anti-PD-1, anti-PD-L1 or anti-CTLA-4 therapy, and about 40% of the dose-escalation patients had been treated with checkpoint inhibitors. The paper describes the monotherapy dose-escalation part (N of about 55 patients) of the phase I trial of ivuxolimab. Among the approximately 50 dose-escalation patients, about 19 had hepatocellular carcinoma, some 15 melanoma, 9 renal cell carcinoma and 9 head and neck cancer. Intravenous ivuxolimab was administered to patients every 2 weeks at six dose levels: 0.01, 0.1, 0.3, 1.5, 3 and 10 mg/kg. Peripheral TCRbeta sequencing aimed to test whether ivuxolimab altered TCR sequence diversity and caused clonal T-cell expansion. The full study reports these points: After ivuxolimab, more expanded clones were found on average in CD8+ T cells than in CD4+ T cells. Partial responders in the 0.1-3.0 mg/kg groups had among the lowest normalized peripheral clonal expansion, especially among CD8+ T cells. The antigen specificity of the clonally expanded peripheral T cells was not determined. Clonal expansion of both CD4+ and CD8+ blood T cells was observed from baseline to week 6 at doses 0.1 to 3.0 mg/kg. Low levels of normalized T-cell clonal expansion were also seen in some patients who did not respond.

Patients with a history of autoimmune disease or receiving systemic immunosuppression were excluded from the trial. Peripheral blood for TCR sequencing was collected from all dose cohorts at baseline, on cycle 4 day 1, and on cycle 7 day 1. The samples were taken from a phase I, first-in-human, multicenter, open-label dose-escalation trial of ivuxolimab. Adults with locally advanced or metastatic melanoma, renal cell, hepatocellular, or head and neck squamous cell carcinoma were enrolled in the trial. Before TCR sequencing, CD4+ T cells and CD8+ T cells were sorted from peripheral blood as separate populations. From the germline V gene, CDR1 is SGHTS and CDR2 is YDEGEE. The germline ends are 14 bases apart after V is trimmed by 4 bases and J by 4 bases. From the cysteine through the phenylalanine, the CDR3 covers 14 amino acids. This entry keeps only the CDR3 DNA: 42 bases, framed from base 1. As regards this clone: It lacks a known antigen. No much larger clone is present one base from it, and per-base qualities are unavailable.

Genomic DNA was extracted from sorted cells for sequencing of the TCRbeta CDR3 region. The immunoSEQ Assay was used for sequencing of TCRbeta CDR3 regions. The table comes from immuneACCESS by way of TCRdb, which keeps in-frame sequences with V and J called. Part of the clones is missing from these tables; in studies checked, under half for an unresolved V gene and the rest for unknown reasons. The sample yields 65,000 to 75,000 clones; approximately 88% were counted once. The top ten hold around 0.5% of the sample. The origin of this receptor is an adult with an advanced solid tumor such as melanoma, head and neck, liver or kidney cancer. The sequences come from CD4+ or CD8+ T cells sorted from blood, collected in a trial of the OX40 agonist ivuxolimab. The chain links TRBV5-8 with TRBJ2-5; a tentative D call is TRBD1 (6 bases match). The sequenced DNA: TGTGCCAGCAGCCGCGCGACAGGAGGAGAGACCCAGTACTTC. Protein translation: CASSRATGGETQYF.